This is a list of T cell receptor beta chains from one sample in a study of blood T cell repertoires in COVID-19. Using immunoSEQ multiplex PCR, the repertoire was profiled, and TCRdb retains in-frame clones only, with some absent. There are some 150,000 clones in the sample; over 65% occur only once, and 5.5% to 7% lies in the top ten. Material for sequencing was PBMCs or T cells enriched from blood (not recorded which). The receptors here all came from a woman between 50 and 59 years old who had recovered from COVID-19. Both conserved end residues are part of each CDR3. D genes are given only for firm matches. Size is omitted from some rows. Given values are once, few, many or a class for expanded clones.

V: TRBV19; D: TRBD1; size: -; J: TRBJ1-4; DNA: TGTGCCAGTAGAGGCCAACTCCATCCCGACAGGGATAATGAAAAACTGTTTTTT; CDR3: CASRGQLHPDRDNEKLFF
V: TRBV5-5; D: TRBD1; size: -; J: TRBJ2-1; DNA: TGTGCCAGCAGCTTTCCCGGACAGGGGGGTAATGAGCAGTTCTTC; CDR3: CASSFPGQGGNEQFF
V: TRBV6-5; D: -; size: few; J: TRBJ1-4; DNA: TGTGCCAGCAGTTACTCGGCCAAGGAAAAACTGTTTTTT; CDR3: CASSYSAKEKLFF
V: TRBV10-3; D: TRBD2; size: -; J: TRBJ2-5; DNA: TGTGCCATCAGTGGCTCTAGCGGGGGGGTGACCCAGTACTTC; CDR3: CAISGSSGGVTQYF
V: TRBV15; D: -; size: -; J: TRBJ1-3; DNA: TGTGCCACCAGCAGAGAGTTATCTGGAAACACCATATATTTT; CDR3: CATSRELSGNTIYF
V: TRBV6-5; D: -; size: -; J: TRBJ1-1; DNA: TGTGCCAGCAGCCCGTGGGCCCTAGGGAGACAAGCTTTCTTT; CDR3: CASSPWALGRQAFF
V: TRBV9; D: -; size: few; J: TRBJ1-3; DNA: TGTGCCAGCAGCGTAGCTATACAGGACGACTCTGGAAACACCATATATTTT; CDR3: CASSVAIQDDSGNTIYF
V: TRBV12-3/TRBV12-4; D: -; size: -; J: TRBJ1-2; DNA: TGTGCCAGCAGTTTGGCAGGTGACCATGGCTACACCTTC; CDR3: CASSLAGDHGYTF
V: TRBV28; D: -; size: -; J: TRBJ1-5; DNA: TGTGCCAGCAGTTTAGACTTGCAACGATATAGCAATCAGCCCCAGCATTTT; CDR3: CASSLDLQRYSNQPQHF
V: TRBV24-1; D: TRBD2; size: -; J: TRBJ2-3; DNA: TGTGCCACCAGTGACCCGAGCGGGGGGGAGACCGGCACAGATACGCAGTATTTT; CDR3: CATSDPSGGETGTDTQYF
V: TRBV2; D: TRBD1; size: -; J: TRBJ1-3; DNA: TGTGCCAGCAGTGAAGGGGGACAGGGGATAAACACCATATATTTT; CDR3: CASSEGGQGINTIYF
V: TRBV4-1; D: -; size: -; J: TRBJ1-5; DNA: TGCGCCAGCAGCCAAGATCCCAGTATAATGAATCAGCCCCAGCATTTT; CDR3: CASSQDPSIMNQPQHF
V: TRBV4-2; D: TRBD2; size: -; J: TRBJ2-3; DNA: TGTGCCAGCAGCCAATGGACTAGCGGGGGGACAGATACGCAGTATTTT; CDR3: CASSQWTSGGTDTQYF
V: TRBV28; D: -; size: -; J: TRBJ1-2; DNA: TGTGCCAGCAGCTCAAGACAGGCCGACTATGGCTACACCTTC; CDR3: CASSSRQADYGYTF
V: TRBV9; D: -; size: few; J: TRBJ1-2; DNA: TGTGCCAGCAGCGTAGCTGGAGCGGGCTATGGCTACACCTTC; CDR3: CASSVAGAGYGYTF
V: TRBV24-1; D: TRBD1; size: -; J: TRBJ1-5; DNA: TGTGCCACCAGTGCTACCGGGACAGTTTATAGCAATCAGCCCCAGCATTTT; CDR3: CATSATGTVYSNQPQHF
V: TRBV5-1; D: TRBD1; size: -; J: TRBJ1-1; DNA: TGCGCCAGCAGCTCTATGCAGGGGGCCTTCACTGAAGCTTTCTTT; CDR3: CASSSMQGAFTEAFF
V: TRBV7-7; D: TRBD2; size: few; J: TRBJ2-1; DNA: TGTGCCAGCAGCTTAGTAGCGGGAGCTAATAACAATGAGCAGTTCTTC; CDR3: CASSLVAGANNNEQFF
V: TRBV29-1; D: TRBD2; size: -; J: TRBJ2-2; DNA: TGCAGCGGCTACACGGGGGGTCCGACCGGGGAGCTGTTTTTT; CDR3: CSGYTGGPTGELFF
V: TRBV10-2; D: -; size: -; J: TRBJ1-2; DNA: TGCGCCAGCAGTCCATCCGGGACGGGGAGGATCTATGGCTACACCTTC; CDR3: CASSPSGTGRIYGYTF
V: TRBV27; D: -; size: -; J: TRBJ2-3; DNA: TGTGCCAGCAGTTTATCCCCACTAAGGACAGATACGCAGTATTTT; CDR3: CASSLSPLRTDTQYF
V: TRBV7-9; D: TRBD1; size: -; J: TRBJ1-1; DNA: TGTGCCAGCAGGCACGACAGGGTTGGGGTGAGTGAAGCTTTCTTT; CDR3: CASRHDRVGVSEAFF
V: TRBV5-4; D: TRBD1; size: -; J: TRBJ2-1; DNA: TGTGCCAGCAGCCTTACCGGGACAGGGCGGTCCAATGAGCAGTTCTTC; CDR3: CASSLTGTGRSNEQFF
V: TRBV7-9; D: -; size: once; J: TRBJ1-2; DNA: TGTGCCAGCAGCCCCCCCGGGAGGCCTGGCTACACCTTC; CDR3: CASSPPGRPGYTF
V: TRBV11-2; D: TRBD1; size: -; J: TRBJ1-2; DNA: TGTGCCAGCAGCCAGGGACAGATCTATGGCTACACCTTC; CDR3: CASSQGQIYGYTF
V: TRBV19; D: -; size: few; J: TRBJ2-2; DNA: TGTGCCAGTAGTATCGGGAACACCGGGGAGCTGTTTTTT; CDR3: CASSIGNTGELFF
V: TRBV28; D: TRBD1; size: -; J: TRBJ1-1; DNA: TGTGCCAGCAGCGACCTGGGACAGGGTGAAACTGAAGCTTTCTTT; CDR3: CASSDLGQGETEAFF
V: TRBV27; D: TRBD2; size: -; J: TRBJ2-2; DNA: TGTGCCAGCAGCGTACTAGCGGGGTACACCGGGGAGCTGTTTTTT; CDR3: CASSVLAGYTGELFF
V: TRBV7-2; D: -; size: -; J: TRBJ1-3; DNA: TGTGCCAGCAGCGCAGCAGGGTGGGGAAACACCATATATTTT; CDR3: CASSAAGWGNTIYF
V: TRBV3-1/TRBV3-2; D: TRBD2; size: -; J: TRBJ2-1; DNA: TGTGCCAGCAGCGGAGATCTAGCGGGGGGAGGTGAGCAGTTCTTC; CDR3: CASSGDLAGGGEQFF
V: TRBV7-2; D: TRBD2; size: -; J: TRBJ2-3; DNA: TGTGCCAGCAGCCCGAGACTAGCGGGGACCTTCACAGATACGCAGTATTTT; CDR3: CASSPRLAGTFTDTQYF
V: TRBV14; D: TRBD2; size: -; J: TRBJ2-1; DNA: TGTGCCAGCAGCCAAGTTAGCGGGGGCATTTCCTACAATGAGCAGTTCTTC; CDR3: CASSQVSGGISYNEQFF
V: TRBV4-2; D: -; size: -; J: TRBJ2-2; DNA: TGTGCCAGCAGCCAAGAAGCGGGCAGGGGGATCGGGGAGCTGTTTTTT; CDR3: CASSQEAGRGIGELFF
V: TRBV29-1; D: TRBD2; size: -; J: TRBJ2-2; DNA: TGCAGCGTTTTCCCTAGCGGGGGACACACCGGGGAGCTGTTTTTT; CDR3: CSVFPSGGHTGELFF
V: TRBV28; D: -; size: few; J: TRBJ1-1; DNA: TGTGCCAGCAGTTTCTCGGACAGATCGCCTGAAGCTTTCTTT; CDR3: CASSFSDRSPEAFF
V: TRBV5-1; D: TRBD2; size: -; J: TRBJ2-1; DNA: TGCGCCAGCAGCCCGGGGACTAGCGGGGGGCAGATACTCTACAATGAGCAGTTCTTC; CDR3: CASSPGTSGGQILYNEQFF
V: TRBV5-6; D: -; size: -; J: TRBJ1-6; DNA: TGTGCCAGCAGCCTCAGGACAGCCAATTCACCCCTCCACTTT; CDR3: CASSLRTANSPLHF
V: TRBV9; D: -; size: -; J: TRBJ2-5; DNA: TGTGCCAGCAGCTACCTCGACAATTTCCAGACCCAGTACTTC; CDR3: CASSYLDNFQTQYF
V: TRBV28; D: -; size: -; J: TRBJ1-2; DNA: TGTGCCAGCTCTCTCGGGGTGGCCGGCAACACCTATGGCTACACCTTC; CDR3: CASSLGVAGNTYGYTF
V: TRBV2; D: TRBD2; size: few; J: TRBJ2-1; DNA: TGTGCCAGCAGCGGCGGGGGGGCCTTTTCTGAGCAGTTCTTC; CDR3: CASSGGGAFSEQFF